This T cell receptor beta chain was identified during a study of T cell responses to AZD1222 COVID-19 vaccine. Study results and limitations: Scientists sampled the repertoires only once the peak T cell response had passed. Two doses of AZD1222 preceded a rise in Spike-specific TCR breadth and depth. Vaccine-associated CD4 TCRs spanned spike, dominant at 160-218 and 743-854.

Data came from immunoSEQ multiplex PCR; TCRdb stores just in-frame clones and leaves some out. The sample lists roughly 150,000 clones; 75% to 90% were seen once. Concerning this clone: What it binds is unknown.

V gave up 1 base and J gave up 5 bases; unmatched junction bases: 9. The CDR3 is 17 residues long. Germline loops: CDR1 MDHEN, CDR2 SYDVKM. This sequence joins TRBV28 and TRBJ2-5; TRBD2 aligns across 11 bases. This TCR came from an adult who had recovered from COVID-19. This sample comprised peripheral blood, obtained after recovery from COVID-19. This chain's CDR3 is CASSLSSSGRFGETQYF. The CDR3 bases are TGTGCCAGCAGTTTATCTTCTAGCGGGAGGTTTGGGGAGACCCAGTACTTC. The full variable domain, rest sourced from reference TRBV28 and TRBJ2-5, is DVKVTQSSRYLVKRTGEKVFLECVQDMDHENMFWYRQDPGLGLRLIYFSYDVKMKEKGDIPEGYSVSREKKERFSLILESASTNQTSMYLCASSLSSSGRFGETQYFGPGTRLLVL.